The source of this T cell receptor (beta chain) is a study of regulatory T cells in long-lasting Graves disease (TCRdb year 2021). About the full investigation: Persistent Graves' disease was defined as persistently positive TSH receptor autoantibodies together with antithyroid drug treatment for over 5 years. Persistent Graves' disease patients were compared with newly diagnosed Graves' disease patients by peripheral blood TCR sequencing and RNA sequencing. The study was conducted in China and was registered as a clinical trial. A total of 35 or so samples were covered by TCR sequencing, comprising some 13 persistent and some 20 newly diagnosed Graves' disease patients. Antithyroid drugs had been taken for approximately 9.5 years on average by persistent Graves' disease patients in the clinical cohort.

In regard to this clonotype: Its binding antigen is unknown. No base quality values were provided; no much bigger clone lies one nucleotide off.

CDR1 is given as DFQATT and CDR2 as SNEGSKA, both from the germline V gene (reference sequence). The CDR3, from cysteine to phenylalanine, totals 14 residues. Only the CDR3 DNA is retained, 42 bases long and in frame from the first base. Trimming costs V 0 bases and J 5 bases, and their ends lie 13 bases apart. What this sample's time point label stands for: persistent/refractory GD, antithyroid drugs over 5 years with positive TRAb. For both TCR sequencing and RNA sequencing, RNA was extracted from PBMCs using TRIzol. The diagnosis of Graves' disease was made according to American Thyroid Association guidelines. Patients for the study were recruited at an endocrinology department in Xi'an, China. Each patient gave around 9.2 milliliters of peripheral blood, collected in an EDTA anticoagulant tube. Ficoll Paque Plus density gradient separation was used to isolate PBMCs, and no further T cell sorting was performed. An Agilent 2100 Bioanalyzer and agarose gel were used to check RNA quality, and a NanoDrop 2000 was used to measure RNA concentration.

Study-wide conclusions, independent of this receptor: Because the primary lesion, thyroid tissue, could not be accessed, the study looked at peripheral blood alone. Compared with newly diagnosed patients, persistent Graves' disease patients had lower TCR Shannon entropy and fewer highly expanded clones, which suggests clonal expansion. Only the TCR beta chain was sequenced and analyzed. Persistent patients shared more public clonotypes among themselves (2,741) than newly diagnosed patients did (approximately 900). Persistent disease showed preferential use of TRBV28, TRBJ1-2 and TRBJ2-5, whereas newly diagnosed disease favored TRBV20-1 and TRBJ2-1. As a limitation, the authors acknowledged that the small sample size may reduce accuracy.

The library was obtained by multiplex PCR. Sequenced using an Illumina HiSeq 4000. TCR beta libraries were built with iRepertoire HTBI primers and Arm-PCR amplification of CDR3 regions. Gel purification was performed on PCR products prior to sequencing. For the original study's pipeline: Gene usage analysis of CDR3 amino acid clonotypes used the approximately 62 TRBV and about 14 TRBJ segments found across samples. COPE and FqMerger were used to merge filtered high-quality paired reads into contigs. BLAST was used to align contigs to IMGT TRBV, TRBD and TRBJ reference genes, with CDR3 defined following IMGT. Any clonotype with a frequency above 0.1% was counted as a highly expanded clone. Shannon entropy was used to measure repertoire diversity, and the Gini coefficient was used to measure V-J evenness. A clonotype found in more than one individual was treated as public. The raw public data were reprocessed by TCRdb itself: fastp quality trimming at Q25, MiXCR clonotype calling, in-frame beta chains only. CDR3 protein duplicates are merged, each entry listing the most common genes and DNA. The authors' filters were not applied to this entry. Present in this sample are a few hundred thousand distinct CDR3 sequences, less than 25% of which were seen just once. The ten largest account for about a quarter of the sample.

Specimen: peripheral blood mononuclear cells (PBMCs), collected when the disease was refractory, from a patient treated with antithyroid drugs. The receptor chain draws on TRBV20-1 and TRBJ1-1, with the D gene not confidently named. This TCR derives from a female donor with Graves disease. The CDR3 reads CSARDFGEGTEAFF. The nucleotides are TGCAGTGCTAGAGATTTCGGGGAGGGAACTGAAGCTTTCTTT.